This entry concerns a single T cell receptor beta chain. Its target is not known. The sample belongs to a study of PD-L1 blockade in urothelial cancer. Study in general: Atezolizumab at 1,200 mg intravenously every 3 weeks was started by patients in 2014. There were a median of around 1,400 T cells in the tumor samples.

Regarding the study as a whole: Patients had one FFPE tumor sample each, not taken right before treatment.

The germline V gene has CDR1 LNHDA and CDR2 SQIVND (reference sequence). Between the trimmed V and J ends, which lost 7 bases and 3 bases, there was a span of 13 bases. The CDR3 totals 14 residues. Amplification of housekeeping genes quantified FFPE tumor DNA. Here immunoSEQ multiplex PCR was the method, and the copy in TCRdb shows in-frame clones only, minus some. The sample shows over 2,000 clones, 37% of them seen only once. V gene TRBV19 combines with J gene TRBJ1-5; D is unclear. Source: tumor tissue, taken before atezolizumab (anti-PD-L1) treatment. This TCR was sampled from a man between 60 and 70 years old with urothelial cancer. The CDR3 sequence: CASKATGTNQPQHF. CDR3 nucleotides: TGTGCCAGTAAGGCGACGGGTACCAATCAGCCCCAGCATTTT.